The rows below give T cell receptor beta chains drawn from one sample of a study of T-cell memory formation after mild COVID-19. TCRdb re-analysed the 5' RACE reads in MiXCR, keeping a single row per CDR3 protein. The sample carries hundreds of thousands of distinct CDR3 sequences, approximately 20% recorded once. Sequenced: PBMCs or a T cell subset sorted from them (not recorded which). The source is an adult woman who had mild COVID-19 (a few samples of this study predate the infection). Cell type and time point are not known. Each CDR3 is given with its conserved first and last residue. D genes are given only for firm matches. The listing skips clone size in some rows; elsewhere it reads once, few, many or a size class.

abundance | j_gene | d_gene | v_gene | CDR3aa
NA | TRBJ2-5 | TRBD2 | TRBV27 | CASSLGAGAGTETQYF
NA | TRBJ2-1 | NA | TRBV29-1 | CSVEEGDNEQFF
few | TRBJ2-3 | NA | TRBV6-5 | CASSYSRRTDTQYF
NA | TRBJ2-7 | TRBD1 | TRBV20-1 | CSANQGDRVYEQYF
many | TRBJ2-2 | NA | TRBV12-3/TRBV12-4 | CASAGSPDTGELFF
NA | TRBJ2-1 | NA | TRBV3-1 | CASSQQTSNEQFF
NA | TRBJ1-3 | NA | TRBV18 | CASSPGRARGNTIYF
NA | TRBJ1-2 | NA | TRBV13 | CASSLGSRALANYGYTF
few | TRBJ2-3 | TRBD2 | TRBV20-1 | CSGRRLAGGPGTDTQYF
NA | TRBJ2-4 | NA | TRBV28 | CASSLRQAGNIQYF
NA | TRBJ2-1 | NA | TRBV2 | CASSEGILGGNEQFF
NA | TRBJ2-2 | NA | TRBV9 | CASDGVNTGELFF
NA | TRBJ2-7 | NA | TRBV5-1 | CASSLRQPGNYEQYF
few | TRBJ1-5 | NA | TRBV9 | CASSVEGSVNQPQHF
few | TRBJ1-2 | NA | TRBV9 | CASSAGTQTGYGYTF
NA | TRBJ2-7 | TRBD2 | TRBV12-3/TRBV12-4 | CASSRGGSEYEQYF
NA | TRBJ2-1 | NA | TRBV24-1 | CATSVGGGQEFF
NA | TRBJ1-2 | NA | TRBV24-1 | CATSDPGGNYGYTF
NA | TRBJ2-1 | NA | TRBV4-3 | CASSQQPGDEQFF
NA | TRBJ1-2 | NA | TRBV4-3 | CASSQLGQSNGYTF
NA | TRBJ2-1 | NA | TRBV10-3 | CAISEVGRTGNEQFF
few | TRBJ2-7 | TRBD2 | TRBV7-8 | CASSPRTSGDVSYEQYF
NA | TRBJ1-1 | NA | TRBV29-1 | CSVDYPNTEAFF
NA | TRBJ2-3 | NA | TRBV7-3 | CASSQGEGDTQYF
few | TRBJ1-2 | NA | TRBV20-1 | CSAENYGYTF
NA | TRBJ1-3 | NA | TRBV5-6 | CASSLRMVMERNTIYF
few | TRBJ2-7 | TRBD1 | TRBV7-9 | CASSRQGKAYEQYF
NA | TRBJ2-6 | TRBD2 | TRBV5-6 | CASSLDGKSSGSWSWANVLTF